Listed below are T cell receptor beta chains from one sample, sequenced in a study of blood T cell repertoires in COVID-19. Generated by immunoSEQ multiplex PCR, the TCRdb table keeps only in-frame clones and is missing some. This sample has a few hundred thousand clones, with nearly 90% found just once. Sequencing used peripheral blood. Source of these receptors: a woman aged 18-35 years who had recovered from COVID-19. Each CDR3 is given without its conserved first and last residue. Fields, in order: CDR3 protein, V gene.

CDR3: ASSLSGTGPEAF
V: TRBV27

CDR3: ASSPPGADTQY
V: TRBV3-1/TRBV3-2

CDR3: SASRSRGETQY
V: TRBV20-1

CDR3: ASSWSVRGNTEAF
V: TRBV27

CDR3: ASIRAGAGTEAF
V: TRBV25-1

CDR3: ASSFRGKNEKLF
V: TRBV13

CDR3: ASALGGPMNEQF
V: TRBV6-5

CDR3: ASSDSGHRNYGYT
V: TRBV6-4

CDR3: ASSYSRLADNTGELF
V: TRBV6-2/TRBV6-3

CDR3: ASSRLGAGARETQY
V: TRBV5-1

CDR3: ASSLYGDSNQPQH
V: TRBV5-1

CDR3: TTPGLANTGELF
V: TRBV1

CDR3: ASSEEDRGGNEQF
V: TRBV19

CDR3: ASSQELYTEAF
V: TRBV14

CDR3: ASSYVGANTEAF
V: TRBV6-6

CDR3: ASSQDLASLDEQF
V: TRBV4-3